This T cell receptor beta chain emerged from a study of Graves' ophthalmopathy and Graves' hyperthyroidism. As for the study in general: No treatment had been given when peripheral blood was collected at initial diagnosis.

V dropped 10 bases and J dropped 6 bases, with 18 bases sitting between them. The length of the CDR3 is 13 residues. The germline V gene has CDR1 ENHRY and CDR2 SYGVKD. RNA transcripts yielded amplified TCR beta CDR3 regions. First-round RT-PCR with HTBI primers preceded a second-round multiplex PCR. TCRdb reprocessed the multiplex PCR reads with MiXCR, giving one entry per CDR3 protein. The table lists hundreds of thousands of distinct CDR3 sequences, 22% of them singletons. This clonotype was picked up many times. Its antigen is not identified. General study findings and limits: A majority of expanded thyroid clonotypes exceeding 0.001 frequency were likewise present in blood.

Hyperthyroidism qualified as stable when ophthalmopathy did not develop within 18 months of follow-up. The PBMCs originated from approximately 10 ml of fresh peripheral blood. The sequencing input was peripheral blood. The chain links TRBV10-3 to TRBJ1-2; D possibly corresponds to TRBD1 (5 bases). This TCR came from a young woman with stable Graves' hyperthyroidism. Some clones in this sample may be carry-over from other donors' samples. This chain's CDR3 is CATTTDAQHGYTF. The CDR3 region has the DNA TGTGCCACTACGACAGACGCCCAACATGGCTACACCTTC.